This T cell receptor (beta chain) was documented in a study of blood T cell repertoires in COVID-19. There are 13 residues in the CDR3. Trimming took 3 bases from V and 5 from J, leaving 8 bases between them. Germline CDR1 reads MNHEY; CDR2 reads SMNVEV (reference sequence). Libraries were prepared by immunoSEQ multiplex PCR; TCRdb keeps only in-frame clonotypes and omits some of them. The table includes approximately 230,000 clones, 80% to 90% detected once. This TCR came from a man between 18 and 35 years old who had recovered from COVID-19. The material sequenced was PBMCs or T cells enriched from blood (not recorded which). The V gene is TRBV27, the J gene TRBJ2-1; no clear D gene. CDR3 in DNA: TGTGCCAGCAGTTTGTTCAGTGACAATGAGCAGTTCTTC. Translated: CASSLFSDNEQFF.